These 27 T cell receptor beta chains were all obtained from the same sample, sequenced in a study of T cells in Graves' hyperthyroidism and ophthalmopathy. Amplified TCR beta CDR3 regions came from RNA transcripts. The HTBI primer set drove a first-round RT-PCR of the TCR CDR3. TCRdb re-called the multiplex PCR reads with MiXCR, one entry per CDR3 protein. The sample has a few hundred thousand distinct CDR3 sequences, roughly 46% seen once. The sample taken for sequencing was peripheral blood or thyroid tissue (not recorded which). These receptors all stem from a woman aged 18-35 years with Graves' hyperthyroidism.

About this clonotype: One junction end does not reproduce the germline sequence, and a read error may be involved. The chain uses TRBV20-1 and TRBJ1-5, with D hard to call. Germline V gene data show CDR1 as DFQATT and CDR2 as SNEGSKA (reference sequence). The CDR3 covers 14 residues. As DNA, the CDR3 is TGCAGTGCTAGGGCCCACAGTAGCAATCACCCCCAGCATTTT. It encodes CSARAHSSNHPQHF.

In the case of this clonotype: With a much larger clone just one base away, this may be a read error. V gene TRBV6-6 combines with J gene TRBJ1-1; D is perhaps TRBD1 (5 bases). Per germline, CDR1 MNHNY and CDR2 SVGAGI (reference sequence). The CDR3 totals 13 residues. The V and J ends lost 1 base and 3 bases respectively, with 6 bases between them. CDR3 loop: CASSYLGDTEAFF. The CDR3 DNA reads as TGTGCCAGCAGTTACTTGGGGGACACTGAAGCTTTCTTT.

This clonotype was picked up many times. The junction and the germline gene differ at one end; a read error may be behind it. The gene calls are TRBV5-1 and TRBJ2-7; the match to TRBD2 covers 10 bases. The germline gives CDR1 SGHRS, CDR2 YFSETQ. This CDR3 is built from 15 residues. Here the CDR3 reads CASSLTSGKGYKQYF. DNA for the CDR3: TGCGCCAGCAGCTTAACTAGCGGGAAGGGCTACAAGCAGTACTTC.

This clonotype was observed once. The gene calls are TRBV6-5 and TRBJ1-1; 8 positions match TRBD1. With 7 bases clipped from V and 1 base from J, the junction kept 14 bases outside the gene matches. This CDR3 spans 17 amino acids. Germline CDR1 reads MNHEY; CDR2 reads SVGAGI. The chain's CDR3 is CASTAVAGGTTNTEAFF. DNA for the CDR3: TGTGCCAGCACCGCCGTGGCAGGGGGCACCACGAACACTGAAGCTTTCTTT.

The sample holds a few counts of this clonotype. This chain connects TRBV2 to TRBJ2-4, with TRBD2 as a possible D gene (6 bases). Trimming took 1 base from V and 3 from J, leaving 13 bases between them. Looked up from germline, CDR1 is SNHLY and CDR2 is FYNNEI. The CDR3 is made up of 16 amino acids. The CDR3 sequence: CASSEVREPSKNIQYF. The DNA of the CDR3 is TGTGCCAGCAGTGAAGTTCGGGAGCCGAGCAAAAACATTCAGTACTTC.

This sequence joins TRBV25-1 and TRBJ1-2; a possible D gene is TRBD1 (6 bases). CDR1 is MGHDK, CDR2 SYGVNS, per germline. V was shortened by 1 base and J by 5 bases, with 11 bases between the two germline ends. This CDR3 contains 14 residues. The CDR3 sequence: CASSEWGAGYGYTF. The CDR3 DNA is TGTGCCAGCAGTGAATGGGGGGCGGGGTATGGCTACACCTTC.

The V gene is TRBV2, the J gene TRBJ2-2; D is perhaps TRBD2 (5 bases). V lost 6 bases, J lost 5 bases, and 19 bases lay in between. The CDR3 is 16 amino acids. CDR1 is SNHLY and CDR2 is FYNNEI in the germline V gene. The CDR3 region has the DNA TGTGCCAGCAGCTTGCGCTCCCGGACTGGAACCGGGGAGCTGTTTTTT. As protein: CASSLRSRTGTGELFF. The complete variable domain, with remaining parts taken from reference TRBV2 and TRBJ2-2, reads EPEVTQTPSHQVTQMGQEVILRCVPISNHLYFYWYRQILGQKVEFLVSFYNNEISEKSEIFDDQFSVERPDGSNFTLKIRSTKLEDSAMYFCASSLRSRTGTGELFFGEGSRLTVL.

The count of this clonotype is one. The chain links TRBV29-1 to TRBJ2-5, with 8 bases that match TRBD2. V lost 8 bases, J lost 7 bases, and 6 bases stayed unmatched. Germline-derived CDR1 and CDR2 are SQVTM and ANQGSEA. The CDR3 loop spans 11 amino acids. The CDR3 DNA follows: TGCAGCCCATCGGGGGGGGGGACCCAGTACTTC. It specifies CSPSGGGTQYF.

This clonotype has ten or more counts. The chain carries TRBV19 and TRBJ1-4; D uncertain. This CDR3 contains 14 residues. In germline, CDR1 is LNHDA, CDR2 SQIVND (reference sequence). V was cut by 6 bases and J by 3 bases, with 11 bases left in between. As DNA, the CDR3 is TGTGCCAGTAGGGAGGCGATTGCTAATGAAAAACTGTTTTTT. This translates into CASREAIANEKLFF.

This clonotype has ten or more counts. The J gene is TRBJ2-5, the V gene TRBV12-3 or TRBV12-4; D may be TRBD1 or TRBD2 (5 bases each). Trimming left V 7 bases short and J 2 bases short, with 14 bases between. This CDR3 spans 14 amino acids. The CDR3 loop reads CASIGRAGQETQYF. The CDR3 bases are TGTGCCAGCATAGGCAGGGCGGGTCAAGAGACCCAGTACTTC.

This clonotype was seen ten or more times. This chain uses TRBV15 with TRBJ1-6; D remains ambiguous. V was clipped by 0 bases and J by 8 bases, with 5 bases between them. The CDR3 runs 13 residues. Germline V gene lookup returns CDR1 LNHNV and CDR2 YYDKDF (reference sequence). For the CDR3, the DNA is TGTGCCACCAGCAGAGATCCGTATTCACCCCTCCACTTT. This sequence encodes CATSRDPYSPLHF.

This clonotype was observed at least ten times. This chain links TRBV20-1 with TRBJ1-5; unclear D gene. The CDR3 length is 14 residues. The V and J ends lost 8 bases and 2 bases respectively, with 16 bases between them. Germline V gene lookup returns CDR1 DFQATT and CDR2 SNEGSKA (reference sequence). CDR3 residues: CSCLAELGNQPQHF. Written as DNA, the CDR3 is TGCAGTTGCCTCGCTGAATTAGGCAATCAGCCCCAGCATTTT.

The chain recombines TRBV29-1 with TRBJ2-5; TRBD1 aligns across 10 bases. Germline CDR1 and CDR2: SQVTM and ANQGSEA. The junction had 6 bases not matched to a gene; V was cut back by 6 bases and J by 5 bases. The length of the CDR3 is 13 residues. Here the CDR3 reads CSVRQGAWETQYF. In DNA, the CDR3 is TGCAGCGTCCGACAGGGGGCCTGGGAGACCCAGTACTTC.

Of note for this clonotype: A read error may be the cause here, since a much bigger clone is one base away. The chain employs TRBV6-4 and TRBJ2-7, with TRBD2 matching 11 bases. The CDR3 has 15 amino acids. Germline V gene lookup returns CDR1 MRHNA and CDR2 SNTAGT. Here the CDR3 DNA reads TGTGCCAGCAGTGACACTAGCGGGAGTCTCTACGAGCCGTACTTC. Its translation is CASSDTSGSLYEPYF.

The sample holds many counts of this clonotype. The chain is built from TRBV7-9 and TRBJ1-1; D gene uncertain. Germline V CDR1 and CDR2: SEHNR, FQNEAQ (reference sequence). Trimming removed 1 base at V and 0 bases at J, with 9 bases between. CDR3 size: 15 residues. The DNA of the CDR3 is TGTGCCAGCAGCTTAGGTTCGGACCTGAACACTGAAGCTTTCTTT. Its translation: CASSLGSDLNTEAFF.

This clonotype is a singleton in its sample. In this CDR3 the conserved last residue, phenylalanine or tryptophan, is missing, so a read error is likely. The DNA is omitted, as the CDR3 cannot be located on it reliably, and the CDR3 follows TCRdb's listing. The chain joins TRBV20-1 to TRBJ2-2; the table's D call TRBD2 went unverified against the DNA. The V gene's germline CDR1 is DFQATT and CDR2 SNEGSKA (reference sequence). The CDR3 spans 9 residues, counting both ends. CDR3 amino acids: CSARPPGLA.

The V gene is TRBV29-1, the J gene TRBJ1-4; D is ambiguous. The CDR3 has 15 residues. Germline V gene sequence: CDR1 SQVTM, CDR2 ANQGSEA. The CDR3 here is CTDRLGTEINEKLFF. In DNA, the CDR3 is TGCACCGACCGCTTGGGCACGGAGATTAATGAAAAACTGTTTTTT.

With respect to this clonotype: Sequence at one end of the junction differs from germline and may be a read error. The CDR3, as DNA: TGTGCCAGCAGCGTAGGAGGGTCTGGAAAACTGTCTTTT. The encoded protein is CASSVGGSGKLSF. The chain combines TRBV9 with TRBJ1-4; D is undetermined. Germline V gene lookup returns CDR1 SGDLS and CDR2 YYNGEE. The CDR3 sequence is 13 residues long.

This clonotype occurred once. One end of the junction is discordant with germline, which a read error may explain. The chain employs TRBV2 and TRBJ2-6; tentatively, D is TRBD1 (6 bases). The CDR3 contains 18 residues. The germline CDR1 and CDR2 sequences are SNHLY and FYNNEI. The CDR3 coding sequence is TGCGCCAGCAGCCCAAGAGACAGGATGAGCTCTGGGGCCAACGTCCTGACTTTC. Protein sequence: CASSPRDRMSSGANVLTF.

This clonotype was seen repeatedly, ten times or more. This chain joins TRBV29-1 and TRBJ2-7; weak D call: TRBD1 (6 bases). The CDR3 is 11 residues long. CDR1 and CDR2 from the germline V gene are SQVTM and ANQGSEA. Trimming pared 8 bases from V and 5 bases from J, leaving 13 bases between. This chain's CDR3 is CSFQGINEQYF. The CDR3 bases are TGCAGCTTTCAGGGGATTAACGAGCAGTACTTC.

V is TRBV5-1 and J is TRBJ1-2, with unresolved D. Germline CDR1 and CDR2: SGHRS and YFSETQ. The CDR3 extends over 15 amino acids. Trimming pared 2 bases from V and 6 bases from J, leaving 17 bases between. CDR3 region: CASSFRAVYEHGYTF. The DNA of the CDR3 is TGCGCCAGCAGCTTCCGTGCAGTCTACGAGCATGGCTACACCTTC.

Remarks on this clonotype: A much larger clonotype is one base distant, so this may be a read error. The chain couples TRBV2 to TRBJ1-5, with TRBD1 matching 9 bases. V lost 6 bases, J lost 5 bases, and 8 bases stayed unmatched. The CDR3 is 15 amino acids. Germline CDR1 is SNHLY and CDR2 is FYNNEI. The CDR3 reads CASSQGTGSYQPQHF. CDR3 sequence (DNA): TGTGCCAGCAGCCAAGGGACAGGGTCGTATCAGCCCCAGCATTTT.

The chain employs TRBV13 and TRBJ1-5, with D uncertain. V was trimmed by 5 bases and J by 8 bases, leaving 13 bases between them. Germline V gene data show CDR1 as PRHDT and CDR2 as FYEKMQ (reference sequence). The length of the CDR3 is 13 residues. The CDR3 loop reads CASSPIGGEPQHF. The CDR3 DNA is TGTGCCAGCAGCCCAATCGGCGGGGAGCCCCAGCATTTT.

This sequence joins TRBV9 and TRBJ1-1; no definite D call. The CDR3 runs 14 residues. CDR1 is SGDLS, CDR2 YYNGEE, per germline. V was trimmed by 0 bases and J by 2 bases, leaving 8 bases between them. The CDR3 DNA is TGTGCCAGCAGCGTAGCGGGAGACAACACTGAAGCTTTCTTT. Residues: CASSVAGDNTEAFF. Filled out from reference TRBV9 and TRBJ1-1, the complete variable domain reads DSGVTQTPKHLITATGQRVTLRCSPRSGDLSVYWYQQSLDQGLQFLIQYYNGEERAKGNILERFSAQQFPDLHSELNLSSLELGDSALYFCASSVAGDNTEAFFGQGTRLTVV.

Worth noting for this clonotype: The DNA is left out, because the CDR3 cannot be placed on it with certainty; the CDR3 is given as TCRdb lists it. The genes are TRBV7-2 and TRBJ1-1; the D call TRBD1 from the table was never checked on the DNA. Germline CDR1 is SGHTA and CDR2 is FQGNSA. With termini counted, the CDR3 has 19 amino acids. The CDR3 loop reads CASSFYICSARTGDTEAFF.

This clonotype was picked up many times. The gene calls are TRBV20-1 and TRBJ1-6; the D is unclear. The length of the CDR3 is 14 residues. With 5 bases removed from V and 7 bases from J, the gap between germline ends came to 15 bases. Per germline, CDR1 DFQATT and CDR2 SNEGSKA (reference sequence). Here the CDR3 DNA reads TGCAGTGCTTCGAGCTGGGGAGACAATTCACCCCTCCACTTT. Translating gives CSASSWGDNSPLHF.

This clonotype was detected ten times or more. The chain has TRBV18 and TRBJ1-2; TRBD1 matches at 10 bases. The ends lost 2 bases at V and 4 bases at J; junction bases unmatched: 4. The CDR3 length is 15 residues. The V gene's germline CDR1 is KGHSH and CDR2 LQKENI. The CDR3 DNA reads as TGTGCCAGCTCACCAAGACAGGGGGCTGGCTATGGCTACACCTTC. This encodes CASSPRQGAGYGYTF.